This T cell receptor beta chain came from a study of blood T cell repertoires in COVID-19. About the study: Some COVID-19 samples were acute and others convalescent; all came from the United States, Italy and Spain. PBMCs, B-cell-depleted T cells, or T cells provided the cDNA or gDNA that made up the material.

Germline V lookup: CDR1 KGHDR, CDR2 SFDVKD. The CDR3 runs to 14 residues. Trimming removed 1 base at V and 6 bases at J, with 11 bases between. Authors' analysis steps: Researchers report that nucleated cell counts were estimated from reference gene primer amplification. Only in-frame clones appear in the TCRdb table, and some are missing; sequencing was by immunoSEQ multiplex PCR. D and trimming were read from the DNA, whereas the V and J calls and clone size are those reported in that table. The sample holds about 400,000 clones; 88% are singletons and the top ten take around 2.1%. Donors were grouped by their self-reported clinical history.

The specimen was PBMCs or T cells enriched from blood (not recorded which). This receptor was identified in a woman aged 40 to 50 with acute COVID-19. The chain employs TRBV24-1 and TRBJ1-2; D is perhaps TRBD1 (6 bases). The CDR3 loop is CATSDLYRVHGYTF. CDR3 sequence (DNA): TGTGCCACCAGTGATTTATACAGGGTCCATGGCTACACCTTC.